These T cell receptor beta chains were read from a single sample in a study of T cells in Graves' hyperthyroidism and ophthalmopathy. TCRdb called the multiplex PCR reads again in MiXCR, with one record for every CDR3 protein. This table has about 420,000 distinct CDR3 sequences, roughly 15% appearing once. The sample taken for sequencing was blood. All receptors derive from a woman aged 18 to 35 with Graves' hyperthyroidism. Each CDR3 is given with its conserved first and last residue. The D gene is left open where the match is weak. Only part of the rows carry a size: once, few, many, or a class if the clone is expanded.

J gene: TRBJ1-1; D gene: .; V gene: TRBV20-1; clone size: many; CDR3 DNA: TGCAGTGCTACCCAACACGGGCAGGGCACTGAAGCTTTCTTT; CDR3 protein: CSATQHGQGTEAFF
J gene: TRBJ1-1; D gene: .; V gene: TRBV5-6; clone size: many; CDR3 DNA: TGTGCCAGCAGCCCGGGACTGGCCACTGAAGCTTTCTTT; CDR3 protein: CASSPGLATEAFF
J gene: TRBJ1-1; D gene: .; V gene: TRBV30; clone size: many; CDR3 DNA: TGTGCCTGGTCTAGGGCGGGGAACACTGAAGCTTTCTTT; CDR3 protein: CAWSRAGNTEAFF
J gene: TRBJ2-2; D gene: .; V gene: TRBV5-4; clone size: few; CDR3 DNA: TGTGCCAGCGGCTTGGGTCAGGCGAACACCGGGGAGCTGTTTTTT; CDR3 protein: CASGLGQANTGELFF
J gene: TRBJ2-3; D gene: TRBD2; V gene: TRBV30; clone size: many; CDR3 DNA: TGTGCCTGGGGAAAACGTAGCGGGAGAACGATGACAGATACGCAGTATTTT; CDR3 protein: CAWGKRSGRTMTDTQYF
J gene: TRBJ2-7; D gene: .; V gene: TRBV4-1; clone size: many; CDR3 DNA: TGCGCCAGCAGCCAAGAGGTCTTGTACGAGCAGTACTTC; CDR3 protein: CASSQEVLYEQYF
J gene: TRBJ1-1; D gene: .; V gene: TRBV6-1; clone size: many; CDR3 DNA: TGTGCCAGCGCGAGGACACACACTGAAGCTTTCTTT; CDR3 protein: CASARTHTEAFF
J gene: TRBJ2-7; D gene: .; V gene: TRBV11-2; clone size: many; CDR3 DNA: TGTGCCAGCAGCTTAGAACCTCCTAGCGAGCAGTACTTC; CDR3 protein: CASSLEPPSEQYF
J gene: TRBJ1-1; D gene: .; V gene: TRBV29-1; clone size: many; CDR3 DNA: TGCAGCGTTGTACGCAAATTGAACACTGAAGCTTTCTTT; CDR3 protein: CSVVRKLNTEAFF
J gene: TRBJ2-1; D gene: .; V gene: TRBV6-1; clone size: many; CDR3 DNA: TGTGCCAGCAGTGTTACCCAGCTAAGCTCCTACAATGAGCAGTTCTTC; CDR3 protein: CASSVTQLSSYNEQFF
J gene: TRBJ1-1; D gene: TRBD1; V gene: TRBV5-1; clone size: .; CDR3 DNA: TGCGCCAGCAGCTCGGGGGACAGGGCGAACACTGAAGCTTTCTTT; CDR3 protein: CASSSGDRANTEAFF
J gene: TRBJ2-7; D gene: TRBD2; V gene: TRBV28; clone size: many; CDR3 DNA: TGTGCCAGCAGTTTGCGGGAGGAATACGAGCAGTACTTC; CDR3 protein: CASSLREEYEQYF
J gene: TRBJ1-6; D gene: .; V gene: TRBV18; clone size: few; CDR3 DNA: TGTGCCAGCTCACCCCGGGTCGGGGGCATCTCACCCCTCCACTTT; CDR3 protein: CASSPRVGGISPLHF
J gene: TRBJ1-2; D gene: .; V gene: TRBV5-6; clone size: many; CDR3 DNA: TGTGCCAGCGGCGACACCAACTATGGCTACACCTTC; CDR3 protein: CASGDTNYGYTF
J gene: TRBJ2-7; D gene: .; V gene: TRBV9; clone size: many; CDR3 DNA: TGTGCCAGCAGCGACGGACCGGCGGCGGTTTACGAGCAGTACTTC; CDR3 protein: CASSDGPAAVYEQYF
J gene: TRBJ2-2; D gene: TRBD2; V gene: TRBV10-3; clone size: .; CDR3 DNA: TGTGCCACCAACAGACTAGCGGGAGACGGCACCGGGGAGCTGTTTTTT; CDR3 protein: CATNRLAGDGTGELFF
J gene: TRBJ1-2; D gene: .; V gene: TRBV6-2/TRBV6-3; clone size: few; CDR3 DNA: TGTGCCAGCAGAGATACCGGGACAAACTATGGCTACACCTTC; CDR3 protein: CASRDTGTNYGYTF
J gene: TRBJ2-7; D gene: .; V gene: TRBV6-2/TRBV6-3; clone size: few; CDR3 DNA: TGTGCCAGCAGCCTACGGGGGACCTACGAGCAGTACTTC; CDR3 protein: CASSLRGTYEQYF
J gene: TRBJ1-4; D gene: .; V gene: TRBV7-9; clone size: few; CDR3 DNA: TGTGCCAGCAGCACCAATGAAAAACTGTTTTTT; CDR3 protein: CASSTNEKLFF
J gene: TRBJ2-3; D gene: .; V gene: TRBV9; clone size: many; CDR3 DNA: TGTGCCAGCAGCGTAGCTAGCGCCTTCCTACAAGATACGCAGTATTTT; CDR3 protein: CASSVASAFLQDTQYF
J gene: TRBJ2-3; D gene: TRBD2; V gene: TRBV28; clone size: .; CDR3 DNA: TGTGCCAGCAGGATAGCGGGAGCGAAAGATACGCAGTATTTT; CDR3 protein: CASRIAGAKDTQYF
J gene: TRBJ2-7; D gene: .; V gene: TRBV28; clone size: many; CDR3 DNA: TGTGCCTCCGCGCTCAGGACAGACTACGAGCAGTACTTC; CDR3 protein: CASALRTDYEQYF
J gene: TRBJ2-3; D gene: .; V gene: TRBV5-1; clone size: few; CDR3 DNA: TGCGCCAGCAGCGAGACGGTTGCTAGCACAGATACGCAGTATTTT; CDR3 protein: CASSETVASTDTQYF